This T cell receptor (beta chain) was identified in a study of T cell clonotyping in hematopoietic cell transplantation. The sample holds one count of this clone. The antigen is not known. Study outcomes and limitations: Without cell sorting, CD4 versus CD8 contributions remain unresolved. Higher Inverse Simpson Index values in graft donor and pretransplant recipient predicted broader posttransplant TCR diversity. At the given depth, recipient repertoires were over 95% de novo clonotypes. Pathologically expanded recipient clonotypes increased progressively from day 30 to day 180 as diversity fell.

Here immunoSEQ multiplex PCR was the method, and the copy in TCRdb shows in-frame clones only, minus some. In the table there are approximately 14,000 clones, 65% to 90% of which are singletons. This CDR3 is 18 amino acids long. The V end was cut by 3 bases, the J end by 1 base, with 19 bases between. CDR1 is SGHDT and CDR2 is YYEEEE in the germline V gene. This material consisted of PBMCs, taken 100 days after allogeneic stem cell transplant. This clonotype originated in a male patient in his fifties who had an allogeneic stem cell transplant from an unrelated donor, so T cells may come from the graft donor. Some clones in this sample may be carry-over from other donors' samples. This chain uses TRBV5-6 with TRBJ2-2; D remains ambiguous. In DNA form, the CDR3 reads TGTGCCAGCAGCTCGGTGGTAGGGTTTTATGGGAACACCGGGGAGCTGTTTTTT. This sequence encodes CASSSVVGFYGNTGELFF.